Below, one T cell receptor beta chain is given with its context. The data derive from a study of glioma-infiltrating T cells after dendritic cell vaccination. Up to 2 ug genomic DNA was used for TCRB CDR3 amplification. The primer mix had 60 V beta and 13 J beta primers. Data came from immunoSEQ multiplex PCR; TCRdb stores just in-frame clones and leaves some out. This sample has 85,000 to 100,000 clones, with approximately 80% found just once. Trimming took 0 bases from V and 6 from J, leaving 11 bases between them. This CDR3 region has 14 residues. Germline V gene data show CDR1 as MNHEY and CDR2 as SVGAGI. Time point here: after dendritic cell vaccination, including at tumor progression/relapse.

This TCR was sampled from a human donor with glioblastoma. The material was blood, obtained after dendritic cell vaccination. The chain has TRBV6-5 and TRBJ1-2; no clear D. The CDR3 protein is CASSYSTKGNGYTF. CDR3 DNA sequence: TGTGCCAGCAGTTACTCGACTAAGGGAAATGGCTACACCTTC.